Below are 16 T cell receptor beta chains sequenced from a single sample in a study of shared clonotypes between healthy human individuals. TCRdb's copy holds only in-frame clones and misses some; the assay was immunoSEQ multiplex PCR. Among 2.3 million or so clones listed, approximately 95% were seen once. The sequencing sample was made of naive CD4+ T cells from PBMCs. Specified subset: CD45RA+ positively selected. All receptors derive from a man younger than 35 in good health. Some clones in this sample may be carry-over from other donors' samples.

The chain joins TRBV7-8 to TRBJ1-1; D uncertain. Trimming took off 1 base at V and 1 base at J, with 7 bases between the two ends. The germline V gene has CDR1 SGHVS and CDR2 FQNEAQ. This CDR3 region has 14 residues. CDR3 nucleotides: TGTGCCAGCAGCTTAGTTGCCCAGAACACTGAAGCTTTCTTT. Residues: CASSLVAQNTEAFF.

The gene calls are TRBV6-1 and TRBJ2-7, with no clear D. V lost 1 base and J lost 6, with 13 bases in between. Germline loops: CDR1 MNHNS, CDR2 SASEGT. The length of the CDR3 is 14 residues. This CDR3 is CASSEVRDSSEQYF. CDR3 DNA: TGTGCCAGCAGTGAAGTGCGAGATTCGAGCGAGCAGTACTTC.

The chain recombines TRBV11-2 with TRBJ2-7; TRBD2 matches at 9 bases. Germline CDR1 is SGHAT and CDR2 is FQNNGV. After removal of 7 bases from V and 3 bases from J, the junction contained 13 bases not matched to a gene. The CDR3 extends over 16 amino acids. The CDR3 here is CASKRGGASGIYEQYF. CDR3 in DNA: TGTGCCAGCAAGCGGGGCGGGGCTAGCGGGATCTACGAGCAGTACTTC.

About this clone itself: This CDR3 is also generated by other DNA sequences in the sample. The rearrangement links TRBV28 to TRBJ2-7, with unresolved D. The CDR3 spans 13 residues. Germline V gives CDR1 MDHEN, CDR2 SYDVKM. V was shortened by 5 bases and J by 1 base, with 9 bases between the two germline ends. Here the CDR3 DNA reads TGTGCCAGCAGTGGAACAGCATCCTACGAGCAGTACTTC. It translates to CASSGTASYEQYF.

This sequence joins TRBV4-1 and TRBJ2-3; 11 bases line up with TRBD1. CDR3 length: 17 amino acids. The V segment lost 3 bases and the J segment 3 bases; nucleotides outside the gene matches: 8. Per the germline V gene, CDR1 is MGHRA and CDR2 is YSYEKL. CDR3 loop: CASSQPRGQGATDTQYF. CDR3 coding DNA: TGCGCCAGCAGCCAGCCCCGAGGACAGGGGGCAACAGATACGCAGTATTTT.

Turning to this clone: The same CDR3 is also encoded by other DNA sequences in this sample. V usage is TRBV28 and J usage is TRBJ1-3; no clear D. Trimming took 8 bases from V and 4 from J, leaving 3 bases between them. Germline values: CDR1 MDHEN, CDR2 SYDVKM. This CDR3 contains 10 residues. CDR3 sequence: CASGGNTIYF. CDR3 coding DNA: TGTGCCAGCGGCGGAAACACCATATATTTT.

This clone came up once. V is TRBV15 and J is TRBJ2-7; 8 bases align to TRBD2. CDR1 and CDR2 (germline): LNHNV, YYDKDF (reference sequence). The CDR3 sequence is 13 residues long. Losses at the gene ends were 3 bases for V and 7 bases for J; bases not matched to a gene: 5. The CDR3 DNA reads TGTGCCACCAGCAGGGAGGCGGGAGGAGAGCAGTACTTC. It translates to CATSREAGGEQYF.

The chain recombines TRBV5-5 with TRBJ1-4, with 7 positions matching TRBD1. The V gene's germline CDR1 is SGHKS and CDR2 YYEKEE (reference sequence). CDR3 length equals 16 residues. J lost 5 bases, V lost 4 bases, and 11 bases had no gene match. CDR3 in DNA: TGTGCCAGCAGCCCTAACACAGGGGCGGCAAATGAAAAACTGTTTTTT. It specifies CASSPNTGAANEKLFF.

The rearrangement joins TRBV27 to TRBJ2-5, with a possible D match to TRBD1 (5 bases). Germline V CDR1 and CDR2: MNHEY, SMNVEV (reference sequence). The CDR3 sequence is 14 residues long. The V and J ends lost 4 bases and 4 bases respectively, with 13 bases between them. CDR3 bases: TGTGCCAGCAGTTCCCCCCAGGGCAGAGAGACCCAGTACTTC. It codes for CASSSPQGRETQYF.

In this sample, this clone turned up once. The V call is TRBV6-1, the J call TRBJ2-7; 15 bases are a match to TRBD2. This CDR3 spans 17 amino acids. V lost 6 bases to trimming and J lost 1 base; unmatched junction nucleotides: 7. Germline CDR1 is MNHNS and CDR2 is SASEGT. Written as DNA, the CDR3 is TGTGCCAGCAGAGAAAGGGGGACTAGCGGGAGGTCCTACGAGCAGTACTTC. Translating gives CASRERGTSGRSYEQYF.

V is TRBV7-2 and J is TRBJ2-7; TRBD2 is a possible D gene (6 bases). The germline V and J ends were trimmed by 1 base and 6 bases, with 16 bases remaining between them. The CDR3 consists of 15 residues. In germline, CDR1 is SGHTA, CDR2 FQGNSA. CDR3 in amino acids: CASSLDLARSGEQYF. For the CDR3, the DNA is TGTGCCAGCAGCTTAGACCTAGCGAGGTCGGGCGAGCAGTACTTC. Based on the CDR3 plus reference TRBV7-2 and TRBJ2-7, the full variable domain is GAGVSQSPSNKVTEKGKDVELRCDPISGHTALYWYRQSLGQGLEFLIYFQGNSAPDKSGLPSDRFSAERTGGSVSTLTIQRTQQEDSAVYLCASSLDLARSGEQYFGPGTRLTVT.

The chain combines TRBV30 with TRBJ1-1; D gene ambiguous. The CDR3 is 13 residues long. Germline CDR1 GTSNPN, CDR2 SVGIG (reference sequence). The V end was cut by 4 bases, the J end by 7 bases, with 16 bases between. The CDR3 region is CAWTRPGWDEAFF. The CDR3 nucleotides read TGTGCCTGGACCCGGCCGGGGTGGGATGAAGCTTTCTTT.

The J gene is TRBJ1-1, the V gene TRBV5-1; tentative D call: TRBD1 (6 bases). Trimming removed 2 bases at V and 3 bases at J, with 14 bases between. CDR3 length: 15 residues. Germline V gene sequence: CDR1 SGHRS, CDR2 YFSETQ. The CDR3 DNA is TGCGCCAGCAGCTTACAGGGTAATCGTGACACTGAAGCTTTCTTT. This encodes CASSLQGNRDTEAFF.

The chain's CDR3 is CASSLRHASGTYEQYF. The CDR3 nucleotides are TGTGCCAGCAGTTTACGACATGCTAGCGGGACCTACGAGCAGTACTTC. The rearrangement joins TRBV2 to TRBJ2-7, with 9 positions matching TRBD2. V lost 5 bases, J lost 2 bases, and 10 bases stayed unmatched. The CDR3 covers 16 residues. Germline CDR1 and CDR2: SNHLY and FYNNEI. The full variable domain, completed using reference TRBV2 and TRBJ2-7, is EPEVTQTPSHQVTQMGQEVILRCVPISNHLYFYWYRQILGQKVEFLVSFYNNEISEKSEIFDDQFSVERPDGSNFTLKIRSTKLEDSAMYFCASSLRHASGTYEQYFGPGTRLTVT.

The chain couples TRBV5-6 to TRBJ2-7; the D gene could be TRBD1 or TRBD2 (5 bases each). This CDR3 is 11 amino acids long. Germline-derived CDR1 and CDR2 are SGHDT and YYEEEE. V was shortened by 0 bases and J by 10 bases, with 8 bases between the two germline ends. The DNA of the CDR3 is TGTGCCAGCAGCTTGGCCGGGGCCCAGTACTTC. Translated: CASSLAGAQYF.

This CDR3 is CASSLGAGGGYNEQFF. CDR3 bases: TGCGCCAGCAGCTTGGGCGCGGGAGGAGGCTACAATGAGCAGTTCTTC. This sequence joins TRBV5-1 and TRBJ2-1; 8 bases fit TRBD2. The trim removed 0 bases at V and 3 bases at J, leaving 5 bases unmatched. The CDR3 sequence is 16 residues long. Germline values: CDR1 SGHRS, CDR2 YFSETQ.